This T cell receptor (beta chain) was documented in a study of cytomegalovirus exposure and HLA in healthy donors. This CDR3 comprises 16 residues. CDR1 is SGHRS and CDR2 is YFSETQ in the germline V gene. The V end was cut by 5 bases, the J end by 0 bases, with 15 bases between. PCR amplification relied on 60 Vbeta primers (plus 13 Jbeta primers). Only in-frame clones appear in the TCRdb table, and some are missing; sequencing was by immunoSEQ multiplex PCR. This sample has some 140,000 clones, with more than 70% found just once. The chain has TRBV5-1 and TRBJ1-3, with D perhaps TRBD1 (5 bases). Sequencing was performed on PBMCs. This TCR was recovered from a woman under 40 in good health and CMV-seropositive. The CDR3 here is CASSSGRTSSGNTIYF. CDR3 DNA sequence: TGCGCCAGCAGTTCGGGACGGACTAGCTCTGGAAACACCATATATTTT.